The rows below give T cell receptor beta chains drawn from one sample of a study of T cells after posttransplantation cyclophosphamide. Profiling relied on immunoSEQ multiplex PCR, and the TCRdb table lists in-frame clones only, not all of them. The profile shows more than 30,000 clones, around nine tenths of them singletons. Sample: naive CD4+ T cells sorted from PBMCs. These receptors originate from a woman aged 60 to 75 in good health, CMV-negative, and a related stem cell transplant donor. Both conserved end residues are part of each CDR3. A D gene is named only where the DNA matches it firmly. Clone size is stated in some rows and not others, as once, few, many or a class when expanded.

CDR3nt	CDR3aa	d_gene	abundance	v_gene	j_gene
TGTGCCAGCAGTGAAACTAGCGCCACGGAGACCCAGTACTTC	CASSETSATETQYF	TRBD2	-	TRBV2	TRBJ2-5
TGTGCCAGTAGTATCGGGACAGCACAGGGGACTGAAGCTTTCTTT	CASSIGTAQGTEAFF	TRBD1	-	TRBV19	TRBJ1-1
TGTGCCAGCTTATTAGGCGGAGGGCCCTACGAGCAGTACTTC	CASLLGGGPYEQYF	-	-	TRBV7-9	TRBJ2-7
TGTGCCAGCAGTTGGACTAGCGGGCGATACAATGAGCAGTTCTTC	CASSWTSGRYNEQFF	TRBD2	-	TRBV28	TRBJ2-1
TGTGCCAGCAGTGGCAACAGACTAGCGGGAACAGATACGCAGTATTTT	CASSGNRLAGTDTQYF	TRBD2	-	TRBV28	TRBJ2-3
TGTGCCAGCAGTGAGCGTTTAATGGGACTAGCGGGGGGGGTGGTCACAGATACGCAGTATTTT	CASSERLMGLAGGVVTDTQYF	TRBD2	-	TRBV2	TRBJ2-3
TGTGCCAGCAGTGCCCTCACAGGGGACTCCTATCAGCCCCAGCATTTT	CASSALTGDSYQPQHF	TRBD1	-	TRBV6-1	TRBJ1-5
TGCGCCAGCAGCCAAGTGGGGGGGCCAAGTGAGCAGTTCTTC	CASSQVGGPSEQFF	-	-	TRBV4-3	TRBJ2-1
TGTGCCAGCACCCCTCCCGGGGGGGCCTACACCATATATTTT	CASTPPGGAYTIYF	-	-	TRBV11-2	TRBJ1-3
TGTGCCAGCAGTCGGACTAGCGGGAGCCCCTACGAGCAGTACTTC	CASSRTSGSPYEQYF	TRBD2	-	TRBV27	TRBJ2-7
TGTGCCAGCAGTTTCGACTTAAACACCATATATTTT	CASSFDLNTIYF	-	-	TRBV6-6	TRBJ1-3
TGTGCCAGTAGTAGGACTAGCGGGGTGTCCTCCGGGGAGCTGTTTTTT	CASSRTSGVSSGELFF	TRBD2	-	TRBV19	TRBJ2-2
TGTGCCAGCAGCCTCGGACAGTTTAGCAATCAGCCCCAGCATTTT	CASSLGQFSNQPQHF	-	-	TRBV5-5	TRBJ1-5
TGTGCCAGCAGCCCCCAGAATCACGGACTAGCGGGGAACGAGCAGTACTTC	CASSPQNHGLAGNEQYF	TRBD2	-	TRBV7-2	TRBJ2-7
TGTGCCAGCTCATCCCCTCTTGAGCTAAGGGGCCAGCAGCCCCAGCATTTT	CASSSPLELRGQQPQHF	-	-	TRBV18	TRBJ1-5
TGTGCCAGCAGTTATGGGACAGGGGCTCCTGGGGTGCCCCTCCACTTT	CASSYGTGAPGVPLHF	TRBD1	-	TRBV5-6	TRBJ1-6
TGTGCCAGCAGTGACAACAATCAGCCCCAGCATTTT	CASSDNNQPQHF	-	once	TRBV7-2	TRBJ1-5
TGTGCCAGCAGTGGCGGTAACAGGGGAATAGATACGCAGTATTTT	CASSGGNRGIDTQYF	TRBD1	-	TRBV2	TRBJ2-3
TGTGCCAGCCACAGGGGAAACAATCAGCCCCAGCATTTT	CASHRGNNQPQHF	TRBD1	-	TRBV2	TRBJ1-5
TGTGCCAGCAGTGGGAGACTAGCGGGGGACAGGGATGAGCAGTTCTTC	CASSGRLAGDRDEQFF	TRBD2	once	TRBV6-1	TRBJ2-1
TGTGCCAGTAGTATGGCCTGGGACAGGGGCTACAATGAGCAGTTCTTC	CASSMAWDRGYNEQFF	TRBD1	-	TRBV19	TRBJ2-1
TGTGCCAGTAGTATGCGACAGGGGGCAAACACTGAAGCTTTCTTT	CASSMRQGANTEAFF	TRBD1	-	TRBV19	TRBJ1-1
TGTGCCAGCAGGGGGACAGGGGATGGACAGCCCCAGCATTTT	CASRGTGDGQPQHF	TRBD1	-	TRBV28	TRBJ1-5
TGTGCCAGCAAGCAGGGAACGGGTTCACCCCTCCACTTT	CASKQGTGSPLHF	-	-	TRBV6-5	TRBJ1-6
TGTGCCAGTACCCCCGGGACAGGGGCAGATACGCAGTATTTT	CASTPGTGADTQYF	TRBD1	-	TRBV19	TRBJ2-3
TGTGCCAGCACGAGTCAGGGGCCCTGGGAGCAGTACTTC	CASTSQGPWEQYF	-	-	TRBV28	TRBJ2-7
TGTGCCACCCGGACAGGGAGGGATTCACCCCTCCACTTT	CATRTGRDSPLHF	TRBD1	-	TRBV18	TRBJ1-6
TGCAGCGTTGATCCCAGACAGGGGGTAACAGATACGCAGTATTTT	CSVDPRQGVTDTQYF	TRBD1	-	TRBV29-1	TRBJ2-3
TGTGCCAGCAGGGTAGGACAGGGGAACACCGGGGAGCTGTTTTTT	CASRVGQGNTGELFF	TRBD1	-	TRBV27	TRBJ2-2
TGTGCCAGCAGTTACTCGATAGGTATACAGGAAGAAAAACTGTTTTTT	CASSYSIGIQEEKLFF	-	-	TRBV6-5	TRBJ1-4
TGTGCCAGCAGTAGTAGCGGGAGCTCCTACGAGCAGTACTTC	CASSSSGSSYEQYF	TRBD2	once	TRBV2	TRBJ2-7
TGTGCCAGCAGCTCCCCAGGGAGGGGCACCTCCTACGAGCAGTACTTC	CASSSPGRGTSYEQYF	TRBD2	-	TRBV7-9	TRBJ2-7
TGTGCCAGCAGCCTCAATGGTTTCCGGGAGACCCAGTACTTC	CASSLNGFRETQYF	-	-	TRBV7-2	TRBJ2-5
TGTGCCAGCAGCCCGCGACTAGCCAAAAACATTCAGTACTTC	CASSPRLAKNIQYF	-	-	TRBV11-2	TRBJ2-4
TGTGCCAGCAGCGACGTGACTAGCGGGAGTATCGAGCAGTACTTC	CASSDVTSGSIEQYF	TRBD2	-	TRBV28	TRBJ2-7
TGTGCCAGCAGCCGTACCGGGACAGGTCCCAGGGAGCAGTTCTTC	CASSRTGTGPREQFF	TRBD1	-	TRBV27	TRBJ2-1
TGTGCCAGCAGTTTTCTTAACGGGAAACAGGAGCAGTTCTTC	CASSFLNGKQEQFF	-	-	TRBV27	TRBJ2-1
TGTGCCATCAGTGGAACTAGTTTTGCCGGGGAGCTGTTTTTT	CAISGTSFAGELFF	-	-	TRBV10-3	TRBJ2-2
TGTGCCAGCAGCCCCGGACTTTCTTACAATGAGCAGTTCTTC	CASSPGLSYNEQFF	-	-	TRBV7-3	TRBJ2-1